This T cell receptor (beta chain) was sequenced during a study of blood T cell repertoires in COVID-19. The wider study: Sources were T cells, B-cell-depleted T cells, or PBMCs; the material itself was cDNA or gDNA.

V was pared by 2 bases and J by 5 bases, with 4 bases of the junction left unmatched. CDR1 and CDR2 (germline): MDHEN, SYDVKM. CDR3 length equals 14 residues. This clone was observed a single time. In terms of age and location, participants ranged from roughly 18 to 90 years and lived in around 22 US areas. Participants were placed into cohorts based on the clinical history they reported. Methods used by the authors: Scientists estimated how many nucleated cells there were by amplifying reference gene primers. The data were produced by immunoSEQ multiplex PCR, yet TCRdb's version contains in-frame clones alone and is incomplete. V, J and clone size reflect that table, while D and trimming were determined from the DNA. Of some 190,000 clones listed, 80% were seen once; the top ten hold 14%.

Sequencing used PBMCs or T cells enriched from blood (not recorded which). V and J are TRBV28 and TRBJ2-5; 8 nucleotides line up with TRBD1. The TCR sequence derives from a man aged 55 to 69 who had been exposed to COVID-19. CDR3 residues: CASSLPGGSETQYF. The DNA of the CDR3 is TGTGCCAGCAGTTTACCAGGGGGCTCCGAGACCCAGTACTTC.